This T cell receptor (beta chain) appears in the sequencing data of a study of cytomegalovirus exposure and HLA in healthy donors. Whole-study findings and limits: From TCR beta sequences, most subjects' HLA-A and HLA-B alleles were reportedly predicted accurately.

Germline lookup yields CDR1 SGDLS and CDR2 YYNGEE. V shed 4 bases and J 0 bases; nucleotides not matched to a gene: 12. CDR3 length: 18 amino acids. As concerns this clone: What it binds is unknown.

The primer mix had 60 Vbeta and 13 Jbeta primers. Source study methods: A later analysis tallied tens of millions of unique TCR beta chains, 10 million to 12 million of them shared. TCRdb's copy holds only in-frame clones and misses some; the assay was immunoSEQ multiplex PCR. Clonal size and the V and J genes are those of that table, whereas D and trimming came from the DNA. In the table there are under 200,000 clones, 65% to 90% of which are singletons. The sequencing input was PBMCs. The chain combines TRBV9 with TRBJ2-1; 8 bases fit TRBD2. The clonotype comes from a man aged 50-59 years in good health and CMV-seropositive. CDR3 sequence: CASSPQKSSGVSYNEQFF. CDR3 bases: TGTGCCAGCAGCCCCCAGAAGAGTAGCGGGGTCTCCTACAATGAGCAGTTCTTC.